These 27 T cell receptor beta chains originate from one sample sequenced in a study of CD8+CD57+ T cells in acquired aplastic anemia. Both TCR beta VDJ combination and CDR3 sequence profiling were carried out. Genomic DNA was the template for this profiling. One entry per CDR3 protein results from TCRdb running MiXCR on the reads. Of approximately 270,000 distinct CDR3 sequences in the sample, around 60% are singletons; the top ten hold roughly 8%. The sample taken for sequencing was sorted CD4+, CD8+, or CD8+CD57+ T cells (not recorded which) from PBMCs. The receptors were sampled from a human donor with severe aplastic anemia or a healthy control (not recorded which).

This clonotype was seen more than once but under ten times. The V call is TRBV7-9, the J call TRBJ2-7; no clear D gene. In germline, CDR1 is SEHNR, CDR2 FQNEAQ (reference sequence). This CDR3 region has 12 residues. V was cut by 2 bases and J by 4 bases, with 6 bases left in between. CDR3 in DNA: TGTGCCAGCAGCTTACTGGAGTACGAGCAGTACTTC. Its protein product is CASSLLEYEQYF.

This clonotype was seen many times. The rearrangement uses TRBV12-5 and TRBJ1-5; TRBD1 matches at 7 bases. V lost 3 bases to trimming and J lost 4 bases; unmatched junction nucleotides: 9. This CDR3 is 16 amino acids long. The V gene's germline CDR1 is LGHNT and CDR2 FRNRAP. The DNA for the CDR3 is TGTGCTAGTGGTTTTTCTCTTGGGACAGAGAATCAGCCCCAGCATTTT. Residues: CASGFSLGTENQPQHF.

This clonotype was counted between two and nine times. The V gene is TRBV7-9, the J gene TRBJ2-5, with 7 bases that match TRBD1. The CDR3 covers 14 residues. Germline lookup yields CDR1 SEHNR and CDR2 FQNEAQ (reference sequence). With V trimmed by 6 bases and J by 1 base, 5 bases remained unmatched. Here the CDR3 DNA reads TGTGCCAGCAGGACCGGGACAGCCCAAGAGACCCAGTACTTC. It encodes CASRTGTAQETQYF. Supplemented by reference TRBV7-9 and TRBJ2-5, the full variable domain reads DTGVSQNPRHKITKRGQNVTFRCDPISEHNRLYWYRQTLGQGPEFLTYFQNEAQLEKSRLLSDRFSAERPKGSFSTLEIQRTEQGDSAMYLCASRTGTAQETQYFGPGTRLLVL.

The gene calls are TRBV5-6 and TRBJ1-3; no clear D. The CDR3 runs 16 residues. From germline, CDR1 is SGHDT and CDR2 YYEEEE. Trimming pared 5 bases from V and 1 base from J, leaving 16 bases between. CDR3 loop: CASRQDPSGSGNTIYF. DNA for the CDR3: TGTGCCAGCAGGCAAGACCCGTCCGGATCTGGAAACACCATATATTTT.

The gene calls are TRBV14 and TRBJ1-1; no reliable D call. Trimming cost V 4 bases and J 0 bases, with 12 bases left between them. The CDR3 is 15 amino acids. The germline V gene encodes CDR1 SGHDN and CDR2 FVKESK. The CDR3 nucleotides are TGTGCCAGCAGCCTCCGGACCGGATTGAACACTGAAGCTTTCTTT. Protein: CASSLRTGLNTEAFF.

J is TRBJ2-5 and V is TRBV5-1, with D hard to call. The CDR3 is 14 residues long. The V end lost 2 bases, the J end lost 0 bases, and 8 bases lay between the germline ends. Per germline, CDR1 SGHRS and CDR2 YFSETQ. The CDR3 DNA is TGCGCCAGCAGCTTCCTTAAAGACCAAGAGACCCAGTACTTC. This gives the protein CASSFLKDQETQYF.

This clonotype was picked up many times. This chain connects TRBV5-8 to TRBJ2-7; D is ambiguous. The germline V gene has CDR1 SGHTS and CDR2 YDEGEE. The CDR3 has 14 amino acids. Trimming removed 0 bases from V and 3 bases from J, with 10 bases in between. The CDR3 sequence: CASSLAAVYYEQYF. Written as DNA, the CDR3 is TGTGCCAGCAGCTTGGCGGCGGTCTACTACGAGCAGTACTTC.

In this sample, this clonotype turned up many times. The chain links TRBV6-6 to TRBJ1-5; D is unclear. The CDR3 has 13 residues. The V and J ends lost 5 bases and 0 bases respectively, with 5 bases between them. Per the germline V gene, CDR1 is MNHNY and CDR2 is SVGAGI (reference sequence). In DNA form, the CDR3 reads TGTGCCAGCAGTCCAAATAGCAATCAGCCCCAGCATTTT. It is translated as CASSPNSNQPQHF.

This clonotype was detected ten times or more. The chain uses TRBV20-1 and TRBJ2-5; TRBD2 matches 7 bases. The CDR3 spans 18 residues. V lost 2 bases, J lost 2 bases, and 17 bases stayed unmatched. Per the germline V gene, CDR1 is DFQATT and CDR2 is SNEGSKA (reference sequence). CDR3 nucleotide sequence: TGCAGTGCTAGACCGATAAGCGGGGTCGGTCTCCCGCAAGAGACCCAGTACTTC. Protein sequence: CSARPISGVGLPQETQYF.

Points on this clonotype: One end of the junction is discordant with germline, which a read error may explain. The rearrangement joins TRBV10-3 to TRBJ1-3; possible D gene TRBD1, 6 bases. Per the germline V gene, CDR1 is ENHRY and CDR2 is SYGVKD. CDR3 length equals 18 residues. The CDR3 sequence is CASSPSGQGSSSGNTIYF. CDR3 sequence (DNA): TGTGCCAGCAGTCCCTCGGGGCAGGGGAGTTCCTCTGGAAACACCATATATTTT.

The rearrangement joins TRBV7-9 to TRBJ1-4; 8 bases fit TRBD1. J gave up 7 bases and V 5 bases, and 6 bases lay outside the gene matches. Per germline, CDR1 SEHNR and CDR2 FQNEAQ (reference sequence). This CDR3 has 14 amino acids. CDR3 sequence reads: CASSPQGGVEKLFF. CDR3 DNA: TGTGCCAGCAGCCCACAGGGGGGAGTTGAAAAACTGTTTTTT.

V gene TRBV10-1 combines with J gene TRBJ1-5; 8 bases fit TRBD1. This CDR3 spans 15 amino acids. V was pared by 3 bases and J by 5 bases, with 6 bases of the junction left unmatched. Looked up from germline, CDR1 is WNHNN and CDR2 is SYGVQD (reference sequence). The CDR3 loop is CASSDGQGWDQPQHF. CDR3 in DNA: TGCGCCAGCAGTGACGGACAGGGTTGGGATCAGCCCCAGCATTTT.

V and J are TRBV20-1 and TRBJ1-6, with 12 bases lining up with TRBD1. Looked up from germline, CDR1 is DFQATT and CDR2 is SNEGSKA (reference sequence). This CDR3 spans 16 amino acids. The J segment lost 10 bases and the V segment lost 4 bases, leaving 11 bases of the junction unmatched. The chain's CDR3 is CSAKPGQGASRSPLHF. In DNA form, the CDR3 reads TGCAGTGCTAAACCGGGACAGGGGGCAAGTAGGTCACCCCTCCACTTT.

J is TRBJ2-1 and V is TRBV20-1; D may be TRBD1 (6 bases). This CDR3 has 15 residues. Germline V lookup: CDR1 DFQATT, CDR2 SNEGSKA (reference sequence). With 6 bases removed from V and 1 base from J, the gap between germline ends came to 16 bases. The CDR3 protein is CSASRERGSYNEQFF. The CDR3 DNA is TGCAGTGCCAGCAGAGAAAGGGGGTCCTACAATGAGCAGTTCTTC.

This clonotype was picked up a small number of times. This sequence joins TRBV19 and TRBJ1-2, with 7 bases matching TRBD1. Germline V gene sequence: CDR1 LNHDA, CDR2 SQIVND (reference sequence). The CDR3 contains 15 residues. Trimming cost V 7 bases and J 8 bases; bases outside gene matches: 16. CDR3 coding DNA: TGTGCCAGTACCCCTCAGCAAGGGGGCGCAAGGGGCTACACCTTC. This sequence encodes CASTPQQGGARGYTF.

The chain is built from TRBV19 and TRBJ1-4, with D uncertain. Trimming cost V 2 bases and J 10 bases, with 11 bases left between them. Per the germline V gene, CDR1 is LNHDA and CDR2 is SQIVND (reference sequence). The CDR3 covers 13 residues. The CDR3 nucleotides read TGTGCCAGTAGTATAAAAGTGAACGGAAAACTGTTTTTT. Translating gives CASSIKVNGKLFF.

This clonotype occurred many times. The chain employs TRBV20-1 and TRBJ2-5; 9 nucleotides align to TRBD2. After removal of 5 bases from V and 3 bases from J, the junction contained 4 bases not matched to a gene. The germline V gene has CDR1 DFQATT and CDR2 SNEGSKA (reference sequence). The CDR3 consists of 13 residues. In DNA, the CDR3 is TGCAGTGCTCGCCGCGGGGGGGAAGAGACCCAGTACTTC. This encodes CSARRGGEETQYF.

This clonotype was observed at least ten times. The chain is built from TRBV5-1 and TRBJ1-2; D is uncertain. The CDR3 has 12 amino acids. V was cut by 0 bases and J by 7 bases, with 7 bases left in between. From germline, CDR1 is SGHRS and CDR2 YFSETQ. The CDR3 DNA reads TGCGCCAGCAGCTTGGATCGGTCTGGCTACACCTTC. This encodes CASSLDRSGYTF.

This clonotype has at least ten counts. The V call is TRBV20-1, the J call TRBJ2-1; 12 nucleotides line up with TRBD2. Germline V gives CDR1 DFQATT, CDR2 SNEGSKA (reference sequence). The CDR3 runs to 15 residues. The CDR3 bases are TGCAGCACAAAGGGGACTAGCGGGTCCCTGGGGGAGCAGTTCTTC. Its translation is CSTKGTSGSLGEQFF.

The chain couples TRBV4-1 to TRBJ1-5, with D maybe TRBD1 (5 bases). The CDR3 covers 15 residues. Germline V gene data show CDR1 as MGHRA and CDR2 as YSYEKL. V was shortened by 0 bases and J by 0 bases, with 6 bases between the two germline ends. The CDR3 loop reads CASSQDGGSNQPQHF. In DNA form, the CDR3 reads TGCGCCAGCAGCCAAGACGGGGGTAGCAATCAGCCCCAGCATTTT.

J is TRBJ1-1 and V is TRBV10-2; the D gene is possibly TRBD1 (5 bases). CDR3 size: 12 residues. The V end was cut by 7 bases, the J end by 8 bases, with 14 bases between. Germline values: CDR1 WSHSY, CDR2 SAAADI. The CDR3 sequence: CASKSDSQEAFF. The DNA for the CDR3 is TGCGCCAGCAAATCCGACAGCCAAGAAGCTTTCTTT.

This clonotype was counted at least ten times. The rearrangement joins TRBV14 to TRBJ2-3; 8 bases line up with TRBD2. The V and J ends lost 4 bases and 6 bases, in that order; junction bases with no gene match: 12. The CDR3 totals 16 residues. Germline V lookup: CDR1 SGHDN, CDR2 FVKESK. The CDR3 loop reads CASSPKGGLATDTQYF. CDR3 DNA: TGTGCCAGCAGCCCTAAGGGAGGACTAGCTACTGATACGCAGTATTTT.

Many counts were recorded for this clonotype. At one of its ends the junction is not consistent with the germline gene, which may arise from a read error. The chain has TRBV5-1 and TRBJ1-3; D ambiguous. CDR1 SGHRS and CDR2 YFSETQ come from the germline V gene. This CDR3 has 12 amino acids. The CDR3 coding sequence is TGCACCAGCAGCTTGTTTGGAAACACCATATATTTT. Its translation: CTSSLFGNTIYF.

This clonotype was found once. The J gene is TRBJ2-7, the V gene TRBV6-5, with D maybe TRBD1 (6 bases). V was shortened by 7 bases and J by 2 bases, with 15 bases between the two germline ends. Germline CDR1 and CDR2: MNHEY and SVGAGI. The CDR3 extends over 14 amino acids. The CDR3 region has the DNA TGTGCCAGCACAAGCAACAGGGAACCCTACGAGCAGTACTTC. Amino acid sequence: CASTSNREPYEQYF.

The chain has TRBV7-3 and TRBJ2-1; 8 nucleotides agree with TRBD1. V lost 4 bases, J lost 9 bases, and 5 bases stayed unmatched. The CDR3 sequence is 13 residues long. The germline CDR1 and CDR2 sequences are SGHTA and FQGTGA. CDR3 protein: CASSSDRVGEQFF. CDR3 in DNA: TGTGCCAGCAGCTCGGACAGGGTTGGTGAGCAGTTCTTC. The full variable domain, completed using reference TRBV7-3 and TRBJ2-1, is GAGVSQTPSNKVTEKGKYVELRCDPISGHTALYWYRQSLGQGPEFLIYFQGTGAADDSGLPNDRFFAVRPEGSVSTLKIQRTERGDSAVYLCASSSDRVGEQFFGPGTRLTVL.

This clonotype was counted a few times. The chain recombines TRBV18 with TRBJ2-5, with unresolved D. Germline V gene data show CDR1 as KGHSH and CDR2 as LQKENI. The CDR3 is made up of 13 amino acids. Trimming removed 3 bases from V and 3 bases from J, with 8 bases in between. CDR3 region: CASSPYRKETQYF. In nucleotides, the CDR3 is TGTGCCAGCTCACCTTATAGAAAAGAGACCCAGTACTTC. The whole variable domain, remainder taken from reference TRBV18 and TRBJ2-5, is NAGVMQNPRHLVRRRGQEARLRCSPMKGHSHVYWYRQLPEEGLKFMVYLQKENIIDESGMPKERFSAEFPKEGPSILRIQQVVRGDSAAYFCASSPYRKETQYFGPGTRLLVL.

The chain joins TRBV15 to TRBJ2-2; 9 bases match TRBD1. There are 16 residues in the CDR3. The ends lost 5 bases at V and 5 bases at J; junction bases unmatched: 9. Germline V lookup: CDR1 LNHNV, CDR2 YYDKDF (reference sequence). The DNA for the CDR3 is TGTGCCACCAGCCGACCTCGGGACAGGGTTACCGGGGAGCTGTTTTTT. Translating gives CATSRPRDRVTGELFF.